These 12 T cell receptor beta chains came from one sample sequenced in a study of cytomegalovirus exposure and HLA in healthy donors. A multiplex PCR was run with 60 Vbeta primers and 13 Jbeta primers. Only in-frame clones appear in the TCRdb table, and some are missing; sequencing was by immunoSEQ multiplex PCR. This sample yields around 170,000 clones, of which around 78% are seen a single time; 1.5% to 1.8% belongs to the top ten. The specimen sequenced was PBMCs. These TCRs come from a middle-aged man in good health and CMV-seronegative.

This rearrangement joins TRBV9 to TRBJ1-4, with D tentatively TRBD1 (6 bases). Germline values: CDR1 SGDLS, CDR2 YYNGEE. V was shortened by 0 bases and J by 7 bases, with 19 bases between the two germline ends. The CDR3 length is 17 residues. CDR3: CASSVAGWGLRGEKLFF. CDR3 DNA: TGTGCCAGCAGCGTAGCAGGGTGGGGGCTGCGTGGTGAAAAACTGTTTTTT.

This clone showed up just a few times. The chain recombines TRBV7-3 with TRBJ1-1; D might be TRBD1 (5 bases). V lost 1 base and J 0 bases, leaving 15 bases between the germline ends. CDR1 SGHTA and CDR2 FQGTGA come from the germline V gene. This CDR3 is built from 17 residues. DNA for the CDR3: TGTGCCAGCAGCTTAATGGCGGGGCAGCCTTTGAACACTGAAGCTTTCTTT. This sequence encodes CASSLMAGQPLNTEAFF.

This clone was seen a handful of times. The chain has TRBV11-3 and TRBJ1-1; no clear D gene. V lost 5 bases, J lost 4 bases, and 8 bases lay in between. The CDR3 is 12 residues long. Per germline, CDR1 SGHNT and CDR2 YENEEA. CDR3 in amino acids: CASSRSGTEAFF. The CDR3 DNA sequence: TGTGCCAGCAGCCGGTCGGGCACTGAAGCTTTCTTT. Full variable domain (remainder filled in from reference TRBV11-3 and TRBJ1-1): EAGVVQSPRYKIIEKKQPVAFWCNPISGHNTLYWYLQNLGQGPELLIRYENEEAVDDSQLPKDRFSAERLKGVDSTLKIQPAELGDSAVYLCASSRSGTEAFFGQGTRLTVV.

The table lists this clone with a few counts. This chain links TRBV9 with TRBJ2-5; possibly TRBD2 for D (6 bases). This CDR3 is 12 amino acids long. The germline gives CDR1 SGDLS, CDR2 YYNGEE. The ends were cut back, 2 bases at V and 8 bases at J, with 10 bases in the middle. Here the CDR3 reads CASSVEGGTQYF. The DNA for the CDR3 is TGTGCCAGCAGCGTGGAGGGAGGAACCCAGTACTTC.

The table lists this clone with a count of one. The chain joins TRBV5-5 to TRBJ2-7; D remains unclear. The CDR3 covers 15 residues. Germline-derived CDR1 and CDR2 are SGHKS and YYEKEE (reference sequence). Between the trimmed V and J ends, which lost 2 bases and 5 bases, there was a span of 17 bases. This chain's CDR3 is CASSFAELSVDEQYF. The CDR3 bases are TGTGCCAGCAGCTTTGCGGAACTGAGCGTCGACGAGCAGTACTTC. Filled out from reference TRBV5-5 and TRBJ2-7, the complete variable domain reads DAGVTQSPTHLIKTRGQQVTLRCSPISGHKSVSWYQQVLGQGPQFIFQYYEKEERGRGNFPDRFSARQFPNYSSELNVNALLLGDSALYLCASSFAELSVDEQYFGPGTRLTVT.

In the case of this clone: A junction end diverges from the germline sequence, so it may reflect a read error. The chain links TRBV5-1 to TRBJ2-6; TRBD1 might be the D (5 bases). Germline V gene lookup returns CDR1 SGHRS and CDR2 YFSETQ. The CDR3 runs to 17 residues. The CDR3 DNA sequence: TGCGCCAGCAGCTTGCCTACTGGGAACTCTGGGGCCAACGGCCTGACTTTC. It yields the protein CASSLPTGNSGANGLTF. Supplemented by reference TRBV5-1 and TRBJ2-6, the full variable domain reads KAGVTQTPRYLIKTRGQQVTLSCSPISGHRSVSWYQQTPGQGLQFLFEYFSETQRNKGNFPGRFSGRQFSNSRSEMNVSTLELGDSALYLCASSLPTGNSGANGLTFGAGSRLTVL.

The chain employs TRBV11-2 and TRBJ1-4; D is unclear. Deletions cut 3 bases from V and 6 bases from J, with 8 bases between. The CDR3 contains 13 residues. Germline V gives CDR1 SGHAT, CDR2 FQNNGV. In DNA form, the CDR3 reads TGTGCCAGCAGCTTGGTCAGTTATGAAAAACTGTTTTTT. This gives the protein CASSLVSYEKLFF. Variable domain in full (rest from reference TRBV11-2 and TRBJ1-4): EAGVAQSPRYKIIEKRQSVAFWCNPISGHATLYWYQQILGQGPKLLIQFQNNGVVDDSQLPKDRFSAERLKGVDSTLKIQPAKLEDSAVYLCASSLVSYEKLFFGSGTQLSVL.

The genes are TRBV10-3 and TRBJ2-5; TRBD2 matches 10 bases. The V gene end was trimmed by 8 bases and the J gene end by 0 bases; junction bases not matched to a gene: 12. CDR3 length: 17 amino acids. Germline loops: CDR1 ENHRY, CDR2 SYGVKD. The chain's CDR3 is CAIASGTSDTYQETQYF. The CDR3, as DNA: TGTGCCATCGCTTCCGGGACTAGCGACACGTACCAAGAGACCCAGTACTTC.

This clone was detected a few times. The rearrangement joins TRBV30 to TRBJ1-5, with 9 bases lining up with TRBD1. The V gene end was trimmed by 3 bases and the J gene end by 5 bases; junction bases not matched to a gene: 5. The CDR3 covers 14 residues. The germline gives CDR1 GTSNPN, CDR2 SVGIG (reference sequence). Written as DNA, the CDR3 is TGTGCCTGGAGCATGGGACAGGGATATCAGCCCCAGCATTTT. Translating gives CAWSMGQGYQPQHF.

In DNA form, the CDR3 reads TGTGCCAGCAGCTTAGGTGGGACAGCGAACACCGGGGAGCTGTTTTTT. This gives the protein CASSLGGTANTGELFF. V and J are TRBV7-8 and TRBJ2-2; 7 bases fit TRBD1. CDR3 size: 16 residues. Germline CDR1 and CDR2: SGHVS and FQNEAQ. After removal of 1 base from V and 0 bases from J, the junction contained 2 bases not matched to a gene.

This sequence joins TRBV2 and TRBJ2-1; a possible D gene is TRBD1 (5 bases). The V and J ends lost 7 bases and 4 bases respectively, with 8 bases between them. Germline loops: CDR1 SNHLY, CDR2 FYNNEI. The CDR3 contains 12 residues. CDR3 amino acids: CASNDRYNEQFF. In nucleotides, the CDR3 is TGTGCCAGCAACGACAGATACAATGAGCAGTTCTTC.

The rearrangement links TRBV27 to TRBJ2-5, with 8 nucleotides matching TRBD1. CDR1 MNHEY and CDR2 SMNVEV come from the germline V gene (reference sequence). V lost 5 bases to trimming and J lost 1 base; unmatched junction nucleotides: 6. The CDR3 sequence is 15 residues long. CDR3 DNA: TGTGCCAGCAGTCCCTGGACAGGGCGCCAAGAGACCCAGTACTTC. Encoded protein: CASSPWTGRQETQYF.